The 10 T cell receptor beta chains in this list originate from one sample, sequenced in a study of beta chain features in type 1 diabetes. Study-wide findings and caveats: Researchers report that Type 1 diabetes patients had moderately but significantly shorter TCRB CDR3s across all four CD4+ subsets.

These TCRs are of unknown antigen specificity. The entirety of the isolated RNA underwent reverse transcription, so expressed TCRB transcripts were sequenced. TCRdb keeps only in-frame clones here, not all; method: immunoSEQ multiplex PCR. The sample lists hundreds of thousands of clones; 15% were seen once. The source material was naive CD4+ T cells from blood. These TCRs come from a man aged 18 to 29 with type 1 diabetes.

The gene calls are TRBV11-2 and TRBJ2-7, with 12 bases that match TRBD1. The J segment lost 8 bases and the V segment lost 6 bases, leaving 14 bases of the junction unmatched. The CDR3 spans 16 residues. Germline assignment: CDR1 SGHAT and CDR2 FQNNGV. The DNA of the CDR3 is TGTGCCAGCAGACGCATCTCCGGGACAGGGGGCAAAAAGCAGTACTTC. Translating gives CASRRISGTGGKKQYF.

This chain uses TRBV7-9 with TRBJ1-1, with D perhaps TRBD1 (5 bases). The V and J ends lost 4 bases and 7 bases respectively, with 22 bases between them. The CDR3 covers 16 residues. CDR1 and CDR2 from the germline V gene are SEHNR and FQNEAQ (reference sequence). The CDR3 nucleotides are TGTGCCAGCAGCTCCTTAAGGTGGCAGGGCGTGGGTGAAGCTTTCTTT. Its protein product is CASSSLRWQGVGEAFF.

This clone was seen only a few times. V gene TRBV18 combines with J gene TRBJ2-1, with a possible D match to TRBD2 (6 bases). This CDR3 spans 14 amino acids. Trimming stripped 4 bases from V and 8 bases from J, with 15 bases between. Germline assignment: CDR1 KGHSH and CDR2 LQKENI. Written as DNA, the CDR3 is TGTGCCAGCTCACAGGGGACGGGGGTCTATGAGCAGTTCTTC. Translated: CASSQGTGVYEQFF.

This clone was seen a handful of times. V and J are TRBV30 and TRBJ2-7; no firm D call. The ends were cut back, 1 base at V and 5 bases at J, with 9 bases in the middle. The CDR3 consists of 12 residues. The germline CDR1 and CDR2 sequences are GTSNPN and SVGIG (reference sequence). The CDR3 DNA follows: TGTGCCTGGAGTGATGGTGGCAACGAGCAGTACTTC. This translates into CAWSDGGNEQYF.

This clone was observed a handful of times. This rearrangement joins TRBV29-1 to TRBJ1-2; D perhaps matches TRBD1 (5 bases). Trimming cost V 0 bases and J 8 bases, with 10 bases left between them. The CDR3 covers 12 residues. Germline V gene sequence: CDR1 SQVTM, CDR2 ANQGSEA. CDR3 sequence (DNA): TGCAGCGTTGAAGACAGGGTGTTAGGCTACACCTTC. This gives the protein CSVEDRVLGYTF.

The chain carries TRBV10-3 and TRBJ2-2; unclear D gene. Trimming removed 10 bases from V and 5 bases from J, with 8 bases in between. CDR1 ENHRY and CDR2 SYGVKD come from the germline V gene. This CDR3 is 11 amino acids long. The CDR3 region has the DNA TGTGCCACCGCCCGGACCGGGGAGCTGTTTTTT. Translated: CATARTGELFF.

The chain couples TRBV29-1 to TRBJ1-1; D is possibly TRBD1 (6 bases). CDR3 size: 12 residues. CDR1 is SQVTM, CDR2 ANQGSEA, per germline. V was cut by 7 bases and J by 1 base, with 10 bases left in between. For the CDR3, the DNA is TGCAGCGCCGGACAGAGGAACACTGAAGCTTTCTTT. This sequence encodes CSAGQRNTEAFF.

V is TRBV19 and J is TRBJ2-7; TRBD2 matches 10 bases. The V and J ends lost 6 bases and 4 bases, in that order; junction bases with no gene match: 6. CDR1 LNHDA and CDR2 SQIVND come from the germline V gene (reference sequence). The CDR3 runs 14 residues. CDR3 sequence (DNA): TGTGCCAGTAGGTTTACTAGCGGGAATTACGAGCAGTACTTC. Its translation is CASRFTSGNYEQYF.

This chain uses TRBV28 with TRBJ2-4, with D perhaps TRBD2 (5 bases). The V end lost 8 bases, the J end lost 6 bases, and 23 bases lay between the germline ends. CDR3 length: 16 residues. Germline lookup yields CDR1 MDHEN and CDR2 SYDVKM. The CDR3 protein is CASQQFRTSGGNIQYF. Here the CDR3 DNA reads TGTGCCAGCCAGCAGTTTCGGACCTCTGGAGGAAACATTCAGTACTTC.

This clone appeared a few times. The J gene is TRBJ2-7, the V gene TRBV30; D gene ambiguous. The CDR3 length is 12 residues. The germline V gene encodes CDR1 GTSNPN and CDR2 SVGIG (reference sequence). The V gene lost 3 bases and the J gene lost 3 bases, with 9 bases spanning the gap. The CDR3 sequence: CAWSLTLYEQYF. For the CDR3, the DNA is TGTGCCTGGAGCTTAACTCTCTACGAGCAGTACTTC.